This TCR beta chain was observed in a study of OX40 agonist ivuxolimab in advanced cancers. Study-level findings and limits: The investigators did not determine what antigen specificity the expanded peripheral T cells had.

Data came from immunoSEQ multiplex PCR; TCRdb stores just in-frame clones and leaves some out. Of roughly 100,000 clones listed, 85% to 95% are singletons. On this clone itself: Its antigen is as yet unknown.

V dropped 2 bases and J dropped 4 bases, with 11 bases sitting between them. This CDR3 has 13 residues. The germline V gene has CDR1 GTSNPN and CDR2 SVGIG (reference sequence). The chain is built from TRBV30 and TRBJ1-2; D not resolved. The input for sequencing was CD4+ or CD8+ T cells sorted from blood, taken in a trial of the OX40 agonist ivuxolimab. The TCR sequence derives from an adult with an advanced solid tumor such as melanoma, head and neck, liver or kidney cancer. DNA of the CDR3: TGTGCCTGGAGTATCAGAGGGAGCTATGGCTACACCTTC. Translated: CAWSIRGSYGYTF.